This T cell receptor beta chain is from a study of metastatic and nonmetastatic thyroid tumors. Patients had received no treatment of any kind before thyroid surgery. From the PCR reads, TCRdb re-called clones with MiXCR. The table has some 11,000 clones, under 30% seen once. The germline gives CDR1 MGHRA, CDR2 YSYEKL. The V gene lost 1 base and the J gene lost 4 bases, with 8 bases spanning the gap. The CDR3 spans 14 residues. Sequenced input: tumor tissue. The chain combines TRBV4-1 with TRBJ2-1; a possible D gene is TRBD2 (5 bases). This receptor was identified in a male donor with papillary thyroid cancer or a benign thyroid nodule (not recorded which). Some clones in this sample may be carry-over from other donors' samples. The CDR3 region has the DNA TGCGCCAGCAGCCAAGGAGCGGTGTACAATGAGCAGTTCTTC. Its protein product is CASSQGAVYNEQFF.